This T cell receptor (beta chain) was retrieved from a study of T cell repertoires in cytomegalovirus infection. Study background: Recently identified HLA-C-restricted CMV epitopes were used, and well-studied HLA-B-restricted CMV epitopes were used as well. CMV infection and matching HLA type were both indicated by public TCR beta signatures.

TCRdb reanalysed the reads using MiXCR and keeps one entry per CDR3 protein. The data show approximately 730,000 distinct CDR3 sequences, roughly 29% seen once. V lost 4 bases and J lost 2; bases outside the gene matches: 8. Germline V gene sequence: CDR1 SGHNT, CDR2 YYREEE (reference sequence). This CDR3 spans 15 amino acids. This clonotype was detected a few times. Antigen unknown. Study conclusions and caveats: In two of eight donors, the top clonotype was HLA-C-restricted CMV-specific. Cumulative frequency (of public TCR beta family members) identified carriers of CMV plus the relevant HLA.

J is TRBJ1-1 and V is TRBV5-4; 7 bases fit TRBD1. The sequence was collected from a human donor in good health (CMV status not recorded). Some clones in this sample may be carry-over from other donors' samples. Sample: cultured CD8+ T cells from PBMCs, taken from culture after CMV antigen stimulation. CDR3: CASSLPTGFNTEAFF. The CDR3 nucleotides read TGTGCCAGCAGCCTCCCGACAGGGTTCAACACTGAAGCTTTCTTT.